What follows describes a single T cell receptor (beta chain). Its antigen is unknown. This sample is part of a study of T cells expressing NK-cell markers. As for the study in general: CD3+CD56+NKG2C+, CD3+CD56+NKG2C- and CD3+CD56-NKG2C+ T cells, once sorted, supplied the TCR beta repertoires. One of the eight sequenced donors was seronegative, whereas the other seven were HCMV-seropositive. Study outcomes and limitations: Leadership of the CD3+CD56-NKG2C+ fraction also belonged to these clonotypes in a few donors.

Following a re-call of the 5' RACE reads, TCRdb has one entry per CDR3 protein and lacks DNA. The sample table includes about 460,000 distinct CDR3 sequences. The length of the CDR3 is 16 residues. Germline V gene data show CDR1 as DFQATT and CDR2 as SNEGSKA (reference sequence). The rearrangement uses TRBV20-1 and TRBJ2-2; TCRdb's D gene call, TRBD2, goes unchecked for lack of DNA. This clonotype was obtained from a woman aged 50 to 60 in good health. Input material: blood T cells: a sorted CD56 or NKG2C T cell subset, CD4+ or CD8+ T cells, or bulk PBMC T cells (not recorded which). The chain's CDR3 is CSASQGLVPSSGELFF.